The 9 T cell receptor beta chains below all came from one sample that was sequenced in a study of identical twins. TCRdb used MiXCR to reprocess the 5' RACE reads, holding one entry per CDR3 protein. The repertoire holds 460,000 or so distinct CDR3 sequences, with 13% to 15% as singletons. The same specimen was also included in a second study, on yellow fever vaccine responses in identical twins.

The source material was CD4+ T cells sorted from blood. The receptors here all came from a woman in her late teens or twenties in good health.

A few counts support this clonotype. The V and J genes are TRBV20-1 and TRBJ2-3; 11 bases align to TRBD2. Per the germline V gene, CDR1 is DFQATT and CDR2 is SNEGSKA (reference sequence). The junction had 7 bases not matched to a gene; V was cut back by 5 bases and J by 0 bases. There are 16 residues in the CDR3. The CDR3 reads CSAPDPSGGSTDTQYF. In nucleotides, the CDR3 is TGCAGTGCTCCGGACCCTAGCGGGGGGAGCACAGATACGCAGTATTTT.

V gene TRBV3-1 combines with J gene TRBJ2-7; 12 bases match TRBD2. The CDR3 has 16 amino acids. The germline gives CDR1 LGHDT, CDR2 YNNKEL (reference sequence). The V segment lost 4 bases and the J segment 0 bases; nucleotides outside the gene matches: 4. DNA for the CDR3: TGTGCCAGCAGCCGAAGACTAGCGGGGGCCTCCTACGAGCAGTACTTC. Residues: CASSRRLAGASYEQYF.

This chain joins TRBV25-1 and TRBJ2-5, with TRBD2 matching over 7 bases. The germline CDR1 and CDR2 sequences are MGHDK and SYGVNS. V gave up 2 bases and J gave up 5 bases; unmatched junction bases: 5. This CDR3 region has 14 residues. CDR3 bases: TGTGCCAGCAGTGAACGGACTAGTCTGGAGACCCAGTACTTC. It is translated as CASSERTSLETQYF.

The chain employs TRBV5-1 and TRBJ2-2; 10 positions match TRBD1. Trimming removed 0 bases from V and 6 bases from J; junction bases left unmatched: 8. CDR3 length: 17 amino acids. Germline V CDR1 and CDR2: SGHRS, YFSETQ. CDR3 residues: CASSLVRGQGFPGELFF. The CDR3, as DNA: TGCGCCAGCAGCTTGGTCCGGGGACAGGGGTTTCCCGGGGAGCTGTTTTTT.

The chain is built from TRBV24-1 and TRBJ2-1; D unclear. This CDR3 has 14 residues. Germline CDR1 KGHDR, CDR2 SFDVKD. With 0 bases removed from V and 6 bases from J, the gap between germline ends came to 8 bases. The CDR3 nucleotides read TGTGCCACCAGTGATTTGGCCCCGCCCAATGAGCAGTTCTTC. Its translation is CATSDLAPPNEQFF.

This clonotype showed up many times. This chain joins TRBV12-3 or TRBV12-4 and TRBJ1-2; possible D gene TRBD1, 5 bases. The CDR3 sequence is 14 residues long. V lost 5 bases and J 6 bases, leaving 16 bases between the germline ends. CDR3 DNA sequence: TGTGCCAGCAGTCAAGGGGCAGCGCGCAATGGCTACACCTTC. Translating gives CASSQGAARNGYTF.

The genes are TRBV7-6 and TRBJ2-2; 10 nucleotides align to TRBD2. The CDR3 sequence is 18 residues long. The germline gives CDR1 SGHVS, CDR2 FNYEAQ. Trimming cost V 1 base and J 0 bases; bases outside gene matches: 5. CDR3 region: CASSLVAGGQTNTGELFF. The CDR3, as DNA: TGTGCCAGCAGCTTAGTAGCGGGGGGACAGACGAACACCGGGGAGCTGTTTTTT.

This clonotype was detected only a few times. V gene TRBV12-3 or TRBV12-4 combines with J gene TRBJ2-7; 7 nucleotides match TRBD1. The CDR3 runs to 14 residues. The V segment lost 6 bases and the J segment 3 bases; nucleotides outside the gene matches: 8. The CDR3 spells CASSPGQESYEQYF. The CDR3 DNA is TGTGCCAGCAGCCCAGGACAGGAGAGCTACGAGCAGTACTTC.

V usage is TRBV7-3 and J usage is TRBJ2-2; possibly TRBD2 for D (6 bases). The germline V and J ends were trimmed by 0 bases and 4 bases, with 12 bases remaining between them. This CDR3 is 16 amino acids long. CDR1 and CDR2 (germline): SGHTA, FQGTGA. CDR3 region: CASSLTSGTLTGELFF. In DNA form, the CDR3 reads TGTGCCAGCAGCTTAACTTCCGGGACTCTCACCGGGGAGCTGTTTTTT.